Presented here are 8 T cell receptor beta chains from one specimen sequenced in a study of CD8+CD57+ T cells in acquired aplastic anemia. Both TCR beta VDJ combination and CDR3 sequence profiling were carried out. Genomic DNA was the template for this profiling. Each CDR3 protein is one row after TCRdb ran MiXCR on the reads. The data show 50,000 to 70,000 distinct CDR3 sequences, roughly 54% seen once. Sequencing was performed on sorted CD4+, CD8+, or CD8+CD57+ T cells (not recorded which) from PBMCs. The receptors were sampled from a human donor in good health, serving as a control.

This clonotype was picked up many times. J is TRBJ2-1 and V is TRBV30; 7 nucleotides agree with TRBD1. Germline trimming cut 5 bases from V and 12 bases from J; bases unmatched to any gene: 16. From germline, CDR1 is GTSNPN and CDR2 SVGIG (reference sequence). CDR3 length: 14 residues. As DNA, the CDR3 is TGTGCCTGGTCTCTTGGCCAAGGGGGCCCGGGGCAGTTCTTC. Amino acid sequence: CAWSLGQGGPGQFF.

The CDR3 spells CASSGGQGSSSPLHF. The CDR3 coding sequence is TGTGCCAGCAGCGGGGGACAGGGATCGAGTTCACCCCTCCACTTT. This chain joins TRBV5-5 and TRBJ1-6, with TRBD1 identical over 9 bases. Germline V gives CDR1 SGHKS, CDR2 YYEKEE (reference sequence). J lost 9 bases, V lost 4 bases, and 8 bases had no gene match. This CDR3 comprises 15 residues.

V is TRBV7-6 and J is TRBJ1-6; D unclear. This CDR3 has 16 residues. The germline gives CDR1 SGHVS, CDR2 FNYEAQ. Trimming removed 6 bases at V and 0 bases at J, with 12 bases between. The CDR3 sequence: CASSLTSDSYNSPLHF. CDR3 bases: TGTGCCAGCAGTTTGACTTCGGACTCCTATAATTCACCCCTCCACTTT.

This clonotype appeared a few times. This rearrangement joins TRBV9 to TRBJ2-3; a possible D gene is TRBD2 (5 bases). The germline CDR1 and CDR2 sequences are SGDLS and YYNGEE. Trimming left V 3 bases short and J 6 bases short, with 17 bases between. The CDR3 totals 15 residues. The CDR3 loop is CASSDTRRSYDTQYF. The CDR3 DNA sequence: TGTGCCAGCAGCGATACTAGACGGAGCTACGATACGCAGTATTTT.

This clonotype qualifies as medium-sized. V gene TRBV19 combines with J gene TRBJ1-6; no clear D gene. This CDR3 comprises 14 residues. Germline V gene sequence: CDR1 LNHDA, CDR2 SQIVND (reference sequence). Trimming took off 3 bases at V and 7 bases at J, with 10 bases between the two ends. The CDR3 nucleotides read TGTGCCAGTAGTATTAGGAGGGCGAATTCACCCCTCCACTTT. Translation gives CASSIRRANSPLHF. The whole variable domain, filled in from reference TRBV19 and TRBJ1-6, reads DGGITQSPKYLFRKEGQNVTLSCEQNLNHDAMYWYRQDPGQGLRLIYYSQIVNDFQKGDIAEGYSVSREKKESFPLTVTSAQKNPTAFYLCASSIRRANSPLHFGNGTRLTVT.

The CDR3 loop is CSVGGAAEAFF. The CDR3 DNA reads TGCAGCGTTGGAGGGGCCGCTGAAGCTTTCTTT. The gene calls are TRBV29-1 and TRBJ1-1; TRBD1 is a possible D gene (5 bases). CDR3 length: 11 residues. Germline V gene sequence: CDR1 SQVTM, CDR2 ANQGSEA. Trimming took off 4 bases at V and 6 bases at J, with 9 bases between the two ends.

This sequence joins TRBV29-1 and TRBJ2-5; 9 bases line up with TRBD1. After removal of 6 bases from V and 3 bases from J, the junction contained 5 bases not matched to a gene. Germline V CDR1 and CDR2: SQVTM, ANQGSEA. CDR3 length equals 13 residues. CDR3 region: CSVPTGGEETQYF. DNA of the CDR3: TGCAGCGTGCCGACAGGGGGTGAAGAGACCCAGTACTTC.

This chain connects TRBV2 to TRBJ2-7, with 7 bases that match TRBD1. CDR3 length: 15 residues. Trimming took 2 bases from V and 2 from J; bases not matched to a gene: 6. Germline V gives CDR1 SNHLY, CDR2 FYNNEI. CDR3 coding DNA: TGTGCCAGCAGTGAAATGGGGGACAGACCCTACGAGCAGTACTTC. Protein product: CASSEMGDRPYEQYF.